The sequence of this TCR beta chain was determined in a study of cytomegalovirus exposure and HLA in healthy donors (dated by TCRdb to about 2017). For the study in its entirety: According to an earlier analysis of a few hundred of the donors, roughly 180 million T cells yielded 120 million or so unique TCR beta sequences and around 280 Gb of sequence data. The aim of the study was to test whether cataloging public T cell receptors could identify signatures of past pathogen exposure. In addition to the first cohort of 666 subjects, a separate validation cohort of over 90 different subjects was used. HLA typing covered class I and class II loci at four-digit resolution. Alongside the repertoire data, information on donor age, sex, ethnicity and CMV serostatus was compiled. Using immunosequencing, the study profiled T cell repertoires from 666 subjects and related those repertoires to cytomegalovirus serostatus. The number of donors typed differed by locus, with roughly 629-640 for A, B, C, DRB1 and DQB1, roughly 520 for DQA1, under 610 for DPA1, and some 470 for DPB1. A later analysis re-examined previously published TCR beta repertoires from more than 600 donors and added high-resolution HLA genotyping to investigate patterns of TCR occurrence. Across 300 to 400 genotyped donors of the cohort, an average of about 240,000 unique TCR beta nucleotide sequences per donor were sequenced, and roughly 18% of those sequences were non-productive. An early release covering roughly 600 HLA-typed donors comprised about 300 gigabases of sequencing data and 65 million to 100 million unique TCR sequences. Among the roughly 390 genotyped donors, more than 70% belonged to the genetic ancestry cluster associated with self-reported Caucasian donors. The study combined high-throughput TCR immunosequencing, statistical association of individual TCRs with disease status, and machine learning to predict cytomegalovirus infection status. Every repertoire in the discovery cohort had been generated on one and the same sequencing platform. To decide whether each TCR beta V gene segment behaved as functional or pseudogenic, an earlier analysis of nearly 600 of the donors relied on high-throughput TCR beta sequencing. A later genetic analysis took genome-wide SNP genotypes for about 65% of the roughly 670 donors and used that subset as a discovery cohort. Four to six DR-DQ haplotypes were handled as single units for association and clustering, since linkage in the cohort was strong. The later analysis used no new phenotypic data to find candidate immune exposures, relying instead on TCR beta sequences and their occurrence across donors. General conclusions and limits of the study: Most TCR sequences were seen in very few donors, while some public TCRs were found in many individuals. The classifier was reported to diagnose cytomegalovirus status with high specificity and sensitivity in both the original cohort and the validation cohort. According to the authors, the approach could potentially be generalized to other disease states and immunological phenotypes. A total of around 150 TCR beta chains were listed by the study as associated with cytomegalovirus. Because HLA typing was unavailable for some donors at each locus, only the typed subset was used in association tests. A cluster of highly shared sequence variants was judged likely to represent a technical artifact of the sequencing pipeline. Only TCR beta chains were sequenced in this cohort, and the absence of alpha or paired-chain data limited detectable features. Immune exposure information for the cohort was limited to CMV serostatus. Most CMV-associated TCR beta chains appeared to be HLA-restricted in a later analysis, and the HLA associations seemed to be driven largely by CMV exposure. Compared with the approximately 670-donor mean, donors in an Asian-associated ancestry cluster had fewer N-insertions in productive TCRs, according to a later genetic analysis. The 87-base-pair reads could not distinguish some IMGT-functional V segments, including TRBV6-2 and TRBV6-3, so those segments were excluded. A later analysis reported that several top co-occurrence clusters appeared linked to parvovirus B19, influenza, CMV and Epstein-Barr virus. In a later analysis, TCR association rates were found to vary across HLA loci, with the most associated TCRs seen for DRB1 alleles and the fewest for HLA-C alleles. Sequencing depth was assumed to be roughly uniform across donors in the presence/absence analyses, though that assumption may not hold. Broadly in line with IMGT annotations, most TCR beta V segments showed up in productive rearrangements about 87% or about 30% of the time in an earlier analysis of approximately 640 of the donors. Because counts were too low, approximately 15 rarely observed V segments, including chromosome 9 orphons, were excluded from the earlier analysis of 500 to 700 of the donors. When HLA alleles, especially DR and DQ, strongly co-occurred, TCR associations were difficult to assign to individual alleles. In a later analysis, some 18,000 TCR beta sequences were associated with specific HLA alleles at a false discovery rate of 0.05. A later analysis found that HLA-associated TCR beta chains were more clonally expanded and had lower generation probabilities than equally common non-associated chains. A further reported finding was that TCR beta sequences accurately predicted the HLA-A and HLA-B alleles for most subjects in the first cohort. A few of the identified cytomegalovirus-associated TCR beta chains were confirmed in vitro to be specific for cytomegalovirus antigens. Linkage disequilibrium might explain the correlated functional status among segregating V segments, but an unknown experimental factor could not be excluded. In a later genetic analysis, a missense DCLRE1C variant was associated with V-gene and J-gene trimming of TCR beta chains, and the association was replicated in an independent cohort.

The CDR3 runs 14 amino acids, cysteine and phenylalanine included. Only CDR3 DNA remains: 42 bases, in frame from the first base. The junction shows trimming of 1 base on V and 3 bases on J, plus 10 bases between the germline ends. Per the germline V gene (reference sequence), GTSNPN is the CDR1 and SVGIG is the CDR2. The cohort comprised hundreds of healthy bone marrow donors. At the time of sampling, all cohort members were nominally healthy, though unrecorded immune exposures were likely present. The donor tested CMV seronegative, placing the donor among the 350 or so seronegative members of the cohort. A peripheral blood sample was provided by each donor, and peripheral blood mononuclear cells were used for TCR beta sequencing. Genomic DNA was extracted from the blood cell samples with the Qiagen DNeasy Blood Extraction Kit. Turning to this clone: Which antigen it targets is not known.

The library was built by means of the immunoSEQ multiplex PCR assay. A mixture of 60 forward primers for TCR Vbeta segments and 13 reverse primers for TCR Jbeta segments was used in the multiplex PCR. The CDR3 region of rearranged TCR beta genes was amplified from genomic DNA with a multiplex PCR assay. The amplified TCR beta libraries were sequenced on the Illumina HiSeq System as 87-base-pair reads. In the paper's pipeline: Across the 666 repertoires, a later analysis counted 75 million to 90 million unique TCR beta chains, 9 million to 14 million of which were shared by at least two donors. To remove PCR and sequencing errors, raw reads were error-corrected and collapsed into unique sequences using a nearest-neighbor algorithm that merged closely related sequences. CDR3 sequences were aligned to IMGT reference sequences to assign V, D and J gene segments. For a sequence to be retained, a match of at least six nucleotides to both a V gene segment and a J gene segment was required. Rearrangements were classified as productive when the CDR3 lacked stop codons and remained in frame with V and J, and all other rearrangements were classified as non-productive. CDR3 was defined by IMGT convention, running from the second conserved V-encoded cysteine to the conserved J-encoded phenylalanine. Sequences without an unambiguous match to a single V gene segment were excluded from the earlier analysis of 450 to 650 of the donors. An earlier analysis of 550 to 650 of the donors classified V segments as functional when productive rearrangements were above 56.7% and as segregating when the standard deviation between donors was above 5%. A statistical classification framework was built to diagnose cytomegalovirus status from the catalog of TCR beta chain sequences. In a later analysis, TCR nucleotide sequences were compared against IMGT/GENE-DB human TR gene sequences so that V and J genes could be assigned. In a later analysis, CDR3 sequences and most-parsimonious VDJ recombination scenarios were assigned using the TCRdist pipeline. In a later analysis, each TCR beta chain was defined by its CDR3 amino acid sequence together with its V-gene family, and reads without a unique V-gene family were excluded. In a later analysis, 500 to 700 highly shared, low-generation-probability nucleotide sequences were removed to address suspected cross-contamination and a sequencing artifact. For each public chain, a later analysis derived a clonal expansion index from normalized ranks of inferred template counts within each repertoire. In a later analysis, generation probabilities were computed with a VDJ recombination model fitted to out-of-frame rearrangements, and the resulting probabilities were checked against IGoR. In a later analysis, hypergeometric tests were used to score TCR-TCR, TCR-HLA and TCR-CMV co-occurrence, with a repertoire-size bias correction applied to TCR pairs. False discovery rates were estimated in a later analysis by permuting HLA or CMV assignments 20 times. A later analysis grouped co-occurring TCRs with DBSCAN, adding TCRdist sequence similarity when clustering within HLA-allele-positive subsets. Co-occurrence clustering excluded repertoires with fewer than 30,000 or more than 120,000 public chains, plus five with anomalous nucleotide sharing. TCRdb obtained this table from immuneACCESS and retained in-frame rearrangements with V and J assigned. These tables miss some clones; where compared with another copy, unresolved V genes account for less than half of the shortfall, and the remainder is unexplained. V and J calls and clone size follow that table, whereas D and trimming were derived from the DNA. The sample table on file contains about 150,000 clones. The ten biggest clones cover under 2% of the sample.

Rearrangement joined TRBV30 to TRBJ1-5; TRBD1 is perhaps the D gene, given 5 matching bases. The receptor was isolated from a woman between 45 and 60 years old in good health and CMV-seronegative. Input material: PBMCs. In nucleotides, the sequence is TGTGCCTGGAGTGAGGGCAGGGTCAATCAGCCCCAGCATTTT. Protein translation: CAWSEGRVNQPQHF.